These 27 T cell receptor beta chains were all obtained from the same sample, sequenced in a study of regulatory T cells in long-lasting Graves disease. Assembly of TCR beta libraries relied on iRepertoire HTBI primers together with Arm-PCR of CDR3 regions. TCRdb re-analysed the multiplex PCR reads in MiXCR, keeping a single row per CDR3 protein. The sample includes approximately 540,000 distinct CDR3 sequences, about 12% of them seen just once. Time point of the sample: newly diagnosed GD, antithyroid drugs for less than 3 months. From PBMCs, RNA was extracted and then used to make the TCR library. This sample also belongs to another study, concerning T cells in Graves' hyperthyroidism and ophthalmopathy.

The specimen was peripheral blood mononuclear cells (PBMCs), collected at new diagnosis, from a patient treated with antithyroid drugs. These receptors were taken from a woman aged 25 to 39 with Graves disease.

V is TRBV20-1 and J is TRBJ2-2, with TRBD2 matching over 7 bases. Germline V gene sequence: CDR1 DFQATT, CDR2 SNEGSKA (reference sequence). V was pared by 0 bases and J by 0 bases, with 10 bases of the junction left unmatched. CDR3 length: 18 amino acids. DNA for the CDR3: TGCAGTGCTAGAGATAGGGTCAGGGCGGGAGCGAACACCGGGGAGCTGTTTTTT. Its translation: CSARDRVRAGANTGELFF.

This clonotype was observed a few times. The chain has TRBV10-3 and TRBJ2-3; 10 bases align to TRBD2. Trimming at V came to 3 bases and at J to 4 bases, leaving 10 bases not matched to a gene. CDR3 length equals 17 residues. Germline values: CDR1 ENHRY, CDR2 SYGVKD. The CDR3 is CAISDPSSGRASDTQYF. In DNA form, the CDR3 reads TGTGCCATCAGTGACCCGTCGAGCGGGAGGGCCTCAGATACGCAGTATTTT.

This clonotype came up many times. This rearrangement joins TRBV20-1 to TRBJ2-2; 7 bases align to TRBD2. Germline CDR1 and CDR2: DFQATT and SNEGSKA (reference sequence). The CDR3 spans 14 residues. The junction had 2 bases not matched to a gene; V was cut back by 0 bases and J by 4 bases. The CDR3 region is CSAREVAGTGELFF. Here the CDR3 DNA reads TGCAGTGCTAGAGAAGTAGCGGGCACCGGGGAGCTGTTTTTT.

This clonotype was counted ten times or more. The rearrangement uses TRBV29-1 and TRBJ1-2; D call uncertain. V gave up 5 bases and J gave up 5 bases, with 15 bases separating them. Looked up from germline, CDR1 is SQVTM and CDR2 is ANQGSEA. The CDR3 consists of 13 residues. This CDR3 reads CSVRHPLGYGYTF. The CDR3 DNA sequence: TGCAGCGTTCGACACCCTCTCGGATATGGCTACACCTTC.

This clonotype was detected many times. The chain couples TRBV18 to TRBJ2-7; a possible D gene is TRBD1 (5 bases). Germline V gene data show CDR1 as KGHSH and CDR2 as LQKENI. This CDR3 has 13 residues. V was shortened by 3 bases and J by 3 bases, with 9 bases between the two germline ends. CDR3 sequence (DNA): TGTGCCAGCTCACCTCTTGACAGCTACGAGCAGTACTTC. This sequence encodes CASSPLDSYEQYF.

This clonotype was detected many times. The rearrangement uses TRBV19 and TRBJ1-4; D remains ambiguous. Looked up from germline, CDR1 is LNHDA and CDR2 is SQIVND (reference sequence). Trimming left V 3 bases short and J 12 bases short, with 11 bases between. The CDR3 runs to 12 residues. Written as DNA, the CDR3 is TGTGCCAGTAGTATGGAGCCGACGGAACTGTTTTTT. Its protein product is CASSMEPTELFF.

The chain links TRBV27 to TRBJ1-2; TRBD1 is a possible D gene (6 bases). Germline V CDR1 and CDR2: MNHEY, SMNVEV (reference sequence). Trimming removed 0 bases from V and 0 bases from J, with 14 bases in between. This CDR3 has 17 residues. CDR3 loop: CASSLSGRGGPNYGYTF. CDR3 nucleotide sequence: TGTGCCAGCAGTTTATCGGGCAGGGGTGGGCCTAACTATGGCTACACCTTC.

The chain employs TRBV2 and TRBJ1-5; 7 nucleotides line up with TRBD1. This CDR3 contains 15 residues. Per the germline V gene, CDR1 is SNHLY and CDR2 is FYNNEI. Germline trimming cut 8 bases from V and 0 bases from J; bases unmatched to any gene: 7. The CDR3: CASVRTGYSNQPQHF. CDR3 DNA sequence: TGTGCCAGCGTCCGGACAGGCTATAGCAATCAGCCCCAGCATTTT.

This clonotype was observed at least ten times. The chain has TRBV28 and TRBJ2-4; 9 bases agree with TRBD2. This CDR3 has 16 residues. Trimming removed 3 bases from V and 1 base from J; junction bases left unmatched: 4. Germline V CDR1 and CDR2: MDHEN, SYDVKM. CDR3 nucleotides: TGTGCCAGCAGTTTTGCGGGAGGGAGGGCCAAAAACATTCAGTACTTC. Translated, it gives CASSFAGGRAKNIQYF. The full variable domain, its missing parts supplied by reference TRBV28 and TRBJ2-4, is DVKVTQSSRYLVKRTGEKVFLECVQDMDHENMFWYRQDPGLGLRLIYFSYDVKMKEKGDIPEGYSVSREKKERFSLILESASTNQTSMYLCASSFAGGRAKNIQYFGAGTRLSVL.

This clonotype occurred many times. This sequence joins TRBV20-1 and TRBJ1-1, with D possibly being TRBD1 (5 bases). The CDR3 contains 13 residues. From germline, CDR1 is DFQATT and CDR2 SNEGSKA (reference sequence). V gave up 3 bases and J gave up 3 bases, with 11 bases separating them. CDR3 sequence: CSASFRGDTEAFF. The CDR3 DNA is TGCAGTGCTAGTTTCCGGGGGGACACTGAAGCTTTCTTT.

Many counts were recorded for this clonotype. The CDR3 spells CASSPPKRRMNTEAFF. In DNA, the CDR3 is TGTGCCAGCTCACCGCCCAAGAGGCGAATGAACACTGAAGCTTTCTTT. This rearrangement joins TRBV18 to TRBJ1-1; no definite D call. The CDR3 is 16 amino acids. V lost 3 bases and J lost 0, with 14 bases in between. The germline gives CDR1 KGHSH, CDR2 LQKENI.

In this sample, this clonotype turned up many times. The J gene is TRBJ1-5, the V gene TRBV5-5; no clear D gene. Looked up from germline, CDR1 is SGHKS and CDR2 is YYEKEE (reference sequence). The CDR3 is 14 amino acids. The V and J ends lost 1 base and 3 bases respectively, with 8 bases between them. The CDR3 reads CASSLWEINQPQHF. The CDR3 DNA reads TGTGCCAGCAGCTTGTGGGAAATCAATCAGCCCCAGCATTTT.

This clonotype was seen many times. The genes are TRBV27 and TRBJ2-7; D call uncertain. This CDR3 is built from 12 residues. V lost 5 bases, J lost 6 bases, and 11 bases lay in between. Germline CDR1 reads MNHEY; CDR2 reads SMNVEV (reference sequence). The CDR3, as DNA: TGTGCCAGCAGTCCTACCCCGGGCGAGCAGTACTTC. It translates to CASSPTPGEQYF.

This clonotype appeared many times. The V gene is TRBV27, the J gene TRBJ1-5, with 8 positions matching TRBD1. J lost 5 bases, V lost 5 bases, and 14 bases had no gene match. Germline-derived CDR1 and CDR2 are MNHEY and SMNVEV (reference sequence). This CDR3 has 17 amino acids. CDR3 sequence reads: CASSQYFFQGADQPQHF. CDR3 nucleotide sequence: TGTGCCAGCAGTCAATATTTTTTCCAGGGGGCCGATCAGCCCCAGCATTTT.

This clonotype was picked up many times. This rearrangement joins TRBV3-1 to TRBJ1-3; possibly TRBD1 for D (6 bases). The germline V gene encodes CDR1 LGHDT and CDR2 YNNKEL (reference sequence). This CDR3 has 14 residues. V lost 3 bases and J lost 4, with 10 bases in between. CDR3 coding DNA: TGTGCCAGCAGCCACTGGGACATCGGAAACACCATATATTTT. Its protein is CASSHWDIGNTIYF.

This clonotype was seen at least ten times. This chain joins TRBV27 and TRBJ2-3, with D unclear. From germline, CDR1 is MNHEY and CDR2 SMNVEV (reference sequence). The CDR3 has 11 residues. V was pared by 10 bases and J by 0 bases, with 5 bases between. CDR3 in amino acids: CAKKSTDTQYF. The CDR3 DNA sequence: TGTGCCAAGAAGAGCACAGATACGCAGTATTTT.

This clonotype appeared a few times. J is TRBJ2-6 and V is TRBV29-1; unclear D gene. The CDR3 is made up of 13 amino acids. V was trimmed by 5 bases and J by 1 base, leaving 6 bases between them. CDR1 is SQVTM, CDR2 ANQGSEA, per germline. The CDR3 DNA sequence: TGCAGCGTTATGGGATCTGGGGCCAACGTCCTGACTTTC. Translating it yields CSVMGSGANVLTF.

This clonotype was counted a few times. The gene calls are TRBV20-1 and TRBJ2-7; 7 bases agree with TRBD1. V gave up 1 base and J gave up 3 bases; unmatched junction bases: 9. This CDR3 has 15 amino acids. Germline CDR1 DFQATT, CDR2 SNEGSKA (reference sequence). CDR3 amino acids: CSARVRDRQLYEQYF. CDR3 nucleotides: TGCAGTGCTAGAGTTAGGGACAGACAACTCTACGAGCAGTACTTC.

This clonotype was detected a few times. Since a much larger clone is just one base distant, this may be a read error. CDR3 sequence: CAVAGGSGYTF. Written as DNA, the CDR3 is TGTGCCGTAGCGGGGGGAAGCGGCTACACCTTC. The rearrangement links TRBV28 to TRBJ1-2, with D maybe TRBD1 (5 bases). The germline V and J ends were trimmed by 11 bases and 8 bases, with 15 bases remaining between them. Germline CDR1 reads MDHEN; CDR2 reads SYDVKM. The CDR3 extends over 11 amino acids.

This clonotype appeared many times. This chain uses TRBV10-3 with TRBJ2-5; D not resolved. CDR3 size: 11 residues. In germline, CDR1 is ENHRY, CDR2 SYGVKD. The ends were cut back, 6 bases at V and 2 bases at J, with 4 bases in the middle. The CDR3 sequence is CAIRAQETQYF. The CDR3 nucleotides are TGTGCCATCAGGGCGCAAGAGACCCAGTACTTC.

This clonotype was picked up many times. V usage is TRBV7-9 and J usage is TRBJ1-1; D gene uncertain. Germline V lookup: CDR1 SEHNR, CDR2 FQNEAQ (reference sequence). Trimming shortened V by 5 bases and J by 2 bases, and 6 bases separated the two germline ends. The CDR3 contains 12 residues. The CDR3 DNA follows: TGTGCCAGCAGCCCAAGCAACACTGAAGCTTTCTTT. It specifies CASSPSNTEAFF.

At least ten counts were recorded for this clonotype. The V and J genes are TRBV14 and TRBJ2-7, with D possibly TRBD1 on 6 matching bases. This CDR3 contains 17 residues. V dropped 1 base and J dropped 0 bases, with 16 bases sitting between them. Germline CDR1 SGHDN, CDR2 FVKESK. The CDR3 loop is CASSQGGHRARSYEQYF. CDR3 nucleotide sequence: TGTGCCAGCAGCCAAGGGGGCCACAGGGCCCGCTCCTACGAGCAGTACTTC.

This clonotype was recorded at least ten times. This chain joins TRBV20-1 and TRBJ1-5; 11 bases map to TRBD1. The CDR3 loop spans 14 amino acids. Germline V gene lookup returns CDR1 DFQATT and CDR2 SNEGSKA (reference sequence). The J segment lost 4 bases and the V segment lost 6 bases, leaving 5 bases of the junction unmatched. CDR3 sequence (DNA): TGCAGTGCAACCGGGACAGGGGGGAATCAGCCCCAGCATTTT. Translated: CSATGTGGNQPQHF.

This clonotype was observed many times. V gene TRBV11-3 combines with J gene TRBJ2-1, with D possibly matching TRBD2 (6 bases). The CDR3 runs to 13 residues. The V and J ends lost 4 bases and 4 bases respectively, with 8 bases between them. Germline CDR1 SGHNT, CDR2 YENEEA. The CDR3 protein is CASSSGLYNEQFF. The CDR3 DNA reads TGTGCCAGCAGCTCGGGACTGTACAATGAGCAGTTCTTC.

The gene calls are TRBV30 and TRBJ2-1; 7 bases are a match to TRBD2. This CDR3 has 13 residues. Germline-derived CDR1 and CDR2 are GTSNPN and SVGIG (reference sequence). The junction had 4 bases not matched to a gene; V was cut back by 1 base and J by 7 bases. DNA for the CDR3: TGTGCCTGGAGTGGGTCTAGCGGAAATGAGCAGTTCTTC. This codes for CAWSGSSGNEQFF.

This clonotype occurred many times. The CDR3, as DNA: TGCAGTGCTATTAGGACGGGCTATGGCTACACCTTC. Residues: CSAIRTGYGYTF. The chain links TRBV20-1 to TRBJ1-2; no reliable D call. Trimming pared 4 bases from V and 4 bases from J, leaving 10 bases between. This CDR3 is 12 amino acids long. Germline-derived CDR1 and CDR2 are DFQATT and SNEGSKA (reference sequence).

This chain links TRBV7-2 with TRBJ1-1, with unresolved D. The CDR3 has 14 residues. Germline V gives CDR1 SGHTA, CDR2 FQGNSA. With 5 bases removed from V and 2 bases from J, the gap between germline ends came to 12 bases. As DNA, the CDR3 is TGTGCCAGCAGCCTGGGCCTGTTCAACACTGAAGCTTTCTTT. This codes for CASSLGLFNTEAFF.